The 9 T cell receptor beta chains listed next were all sequenced from one sample in a study of blood T cells in healthy people across ages. Combining a sample-barcoded 5' primer with a J-beta primer mix, a second PCR ran for roughly 6 to 12 cycles. Each CDR3 protein is one row after TCRdb ran MiXCR on the 5' RACE reads. The sample comprises about 970,000 distinct CDR3 sequences, roughly 51% of which are singletons, and around a fifth rests with the top ten. Material for sequencing was blood. All receptors derive from a woman aged 60-75 years in good health.

The chain couples TRBV7-9 to TRBJ2-5; 7 nucleotides line up with TRBD1. The CDR3 runs 16 residues. Looked up from germline, CDR1 is SEHNR and CDR2 is FQNEAQ (reference sequence). J gave up 0 bases and V 1 base, and 5 bases lay outside the gene matches. The CDR3 region has the DNA TGTGCCAGCAGCTTAGGGGGGACAGCGGACCAAGAGACCCAGTACTTC. Translation: CASSLGGTADQETQYF.

This rearrangement joins TRBV29-1 to TRBJ2-1, with D tentatively TRBD2 (6 bases). V was shortened by 7 bases and J by 0 bases, with 13 bases between the two germline ends. CDR1 is SQVTM and CDR2 is ANQGSEA in the germline V gene. CDR3 size: 14 residues. CDR3 DNA sequence: TGCAGCGCGACCGGGAGTAGCTCCTACAATGAGCAGTTCTTC. Amino acids: CSATGSSSYNEQFF.

V is TRBV20-1 and J is TRBJ2-3; possible D gene TRBD2, 6 bases. CDR3 length: 14 amino acids. V lost 0 bases to trimming and J lost 6 bases, with 13 bases between them. CDR1 and CDR2 from the germline V gene are DFQATT and SNEGSKA (reference sequence). CDR3 sequence: CSARDLVAGDTQYF. CDR3 nucleotide sequence: TGCAGTGCTAGAGATCTCGTCGCGGGGGATACGCAGTATTTT.

The chain has TRBV2 and TRBJ2-6, with D tentatively TRBD1 (5 bases). Germline V gene data show CDR1 as SNHLY and CDR2 as FYNNEI. The CDR3 totals 15 residues. Trimming removed 8 bases at V and 1 base at J, with 12 bases between. The CDR3 DNA sequence: TGTGCCAGCGGGCAGGGCCTGTCTGGGGCCAACGTCCTGACTTTC. It is translated as CASGQGLSGANVLTF. Complete variable domain (other parts from reference TRBV2 and TRBJ2-6): EPEVTQTPSHQVTQMGQEVILRCVPISNHLYFYWYRQILGQKVEFLVSFYNNEISEKSEIFDDQFSVERPDGSNFTLKIRSTKLEDSAMYFCASGQGLSGANVLTFGAGSRLTVL.

This clonotype has more than one count but fewer than ten. The gene calls are TRBV4-3 and TRBJ2-1; D not resolved. Germline lookup yields CDR1 LGHNA and CDR2 YSLEER. V shed 4 bases and J shed 3 bases, with 7 bases lying between them. The CDR3 contains 13 residues. The CDR3 region has the DNA TGCGCCAGCAGCCGGAATGGCTACAATGAGCAGTTCTTC. Protein product: CASSRNGYNEQFF.

This clonotype occurred a few times. As DNA, the CDR3 is TGTGCCAGCAGCTTAGAGGGAGGGTTAACAGATACGCAGTATTTT. It yields the protein CASSLEGGLTDTQYF. V gene TRBV7-2 combines with J gene TRBJ2-3; 7 bases agree with TRBD2. V shed 1 base, J shed 3 bases, and the junction held 4 bases outside the gene matches. The CDR3 has 15 residues. The germline V gene has CDR1 SGHTA and CDR2 FQGNSA.

The chain links TRBV20-1 to TRBJ2-1; possible D gene TRBD2, 6 bases. The end of the DNA fits TRBJ2-7 better, so the J call may be wrong. This CDR3 is 14 amino acids long. CDR1 DFQATT and CDR2 SNEGSKA come from the germline V gene (reference sequence). The CDR3 region has the DNA TGCAGTGCTAGATCTAGCGCTACCTACAATGAGCAGTACTTC. Translated, it gives CSARSSATYNEQYF.

The J gene is TRBJ2-7, the V gene TRBV20-1; D not certain. CDR3 size: 12 residues. Germline loops: CDR1 DFQATT, CDR2 SNEGSKA (reference sequence). V was shortened by 1 base and J by 4 bases, with 8 bases between the two germline ends. The CDR3 spells CSARGLNYEQYF. CDR3 DNA sequence: TGCAGTGCTAGAGGGCTAAATTACGAGCAGTACTTC.

This chain links TRBV6-5 with TRBJ1-2; D possibly corresponds to TRBD1 (5 bases). This CDR3 is 16 amino acids long. CDR1 MNHEY and CDR2 SVGAGI come from the germline V gene. Trimming took 5 bases from V and 3 from J, leaving 19 bases between them. The CDR3 DNA reads TGTGCCAGCAGTAAAAGCCGGGACCAGGGAGACTATGGCTACACCTTC. It codes for CASSKSRDQGDYGYTF.